The 3 T cell receptor beta chains below all came from one sample that was sequenced in a study of shared clonotypes between healthy human individuals (TCRdb year 2020). Libraries were made using the immunoSEQ multiplex PCR assay. TCRdb retrieved this table from immuneACCESS and kept in-frame rearrangements only. Not all clones are present; in checked studies, unresolved V genes account for under half, and no reason is known for the remainder. The sample data list millions of clones, and 85% to 95% of these were observed just once. The top ten constitute 0.13% of the sample. Sequencing was done on a sample of naive CD4+ T cells sorted from blood. In the paper's terms, the cell subset or site label means: CD45RA+ positively selected. The receptors were sampled from a man younger than 35 in good health.

The chain employs TRBV6-5 and TRBJ2-5, with 12 nucleotides matching TRBD1. CDR1 is MNHEY and CDR2 is SVGAGI in the germline V gene. The junction had 3 bases not matched to a gene; V was cut back by 7 bases and J by 3 bases. The CDR3 runs to 14 residues. For the CDR3, the DNA is TGTGCCAGCACCGGGACAGGGGGCAAAGAGACCCAGTACTTC. This encodes CASTGTGGKETQYF.

The chain employs TRBV2 and TRBJ1-3, with D tentatively TRBD1 (6 bases). The V end was cut by 7 bases, the J end by 0 bases, with 7 bases between. The CDR3 length is 13 residues. Germline CDR1 reads SNHLY; CDR2 reads FYNNEI. This chain's CDR3 is CASTTGSGNTIYF. CDR3 nucleotides: TGTGCCAGCACGACAGGCTCTGGAAACACCATATATTTT.

The genes are TRBV6-5 and TRBJ1-4, with D tentatively TRBD1 (5 bases). CDR1 and CDR2 from the germline V gene are MNHEY and SVGAGI. The CDR3 is made up of 14 amino acids. V was trimmed by 2 bases and J by 8 bases, leaving 12 bases between them. This CDR3 reads CASSYTPWGEKLFF. CDR3 DNA: TGTGCCAGCAGTTACACCCCGTGGGGGGAAAAACTGTTTTTT.